The present entry profiles one TCR beta chain with its context. Trimming cost V 5 bases and J 7 bases, with 8 bases left between them. Looked up from germline, CDR1 is SEHNR and CDR2 is FQNEAQ (reference sequence). The CDR3 totals 11 residues. Study processing details: Amplification with reference gene primers provided the estimates of nucleated cell counts. Sequencing was performed with immunoSEQ multiplex PCR; in TCRdb, only in-frame clones are kept and a portion is missing. The V and J calls and clone size were taken over from that table, and D and trimming were inferred from the DNA. The data contain 190,000 or so clones, around 82% of them seen just once; the ten biggest clones take up roughly 2.9%. This entry is derived from a study of blood T cell repertoires in COVID-19. Study context: The samples span acute and convalescent COVID-19 from the United States, Italy and Spain. In each case, the material was cDNA or gDNA derived from T cells, B-cell-depleted T cells, or PBMCs.

This clonotype was obtained from a man between 45 and 60 years old with active or convalescent COVID-19. The sequencing input was peripheral blood. The rearrangement joins TRBV7-9 to TRBJ1-1; D remains ambiguous. This CDR3 reads CASSQLVEAFF. The CDR3 DNA reads as TGTGCCAGCAGCCAGCTAGTTGAAGCTTTCTTT.